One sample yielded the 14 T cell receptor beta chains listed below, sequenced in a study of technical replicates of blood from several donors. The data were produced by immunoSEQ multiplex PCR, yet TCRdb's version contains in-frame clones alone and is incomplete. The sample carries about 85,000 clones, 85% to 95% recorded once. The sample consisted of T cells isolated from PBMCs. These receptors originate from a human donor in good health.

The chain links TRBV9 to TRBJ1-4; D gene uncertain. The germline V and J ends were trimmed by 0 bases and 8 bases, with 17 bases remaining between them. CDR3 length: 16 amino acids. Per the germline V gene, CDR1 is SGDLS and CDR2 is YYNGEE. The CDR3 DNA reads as TGTGCCAGCAGCGTAGCAGGTGGATTCCGAGGGGAAAAACTGTTTTTT. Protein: CASSVAGGFRGEKLFF.

The chain's CDR3 is CASSQVPQNYEQYF. As DNA, the CDR3 is TGCGCCAGCAGCCAAGTCCCCCAGAACTACGAGCAGTACTTC. This chain joins TRBV4-1 and TRBJ2-7; D is undetermined. Trimming took 1 base from V and 3 from J, leaving 10 bases between them. Germline V lookup: CDR1 MGHRA, CDR2 YSYEKL. The CDR3 is 14 residues long.

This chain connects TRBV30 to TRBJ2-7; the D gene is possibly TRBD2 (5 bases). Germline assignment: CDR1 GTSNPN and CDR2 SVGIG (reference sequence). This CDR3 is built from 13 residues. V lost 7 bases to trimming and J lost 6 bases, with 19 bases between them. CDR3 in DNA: TGTGCCTTAGATTGGGGATTGAGCGGCGAGCAGTACTTC. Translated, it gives CALDWGLSGEQYF.

The CDR3 region is CASSSTRWDKGQPQHF. Written as DNA, the CDR3 is TGTGCCAGCAGCTCCACCCGGTGGGACAAGGGCCAGCCCCAGCATTTT. V and J are TRBV7-8 and TRBJ1-5, with D possibly being TRBD1 (6 bases). The CDR3 totals 16 residues. V was shortened by 4 bases and J by 7 bases, with 20 bases between the two germline ends. CDR1 and CDR2 (germline): SGHVS, FQNEAQ.

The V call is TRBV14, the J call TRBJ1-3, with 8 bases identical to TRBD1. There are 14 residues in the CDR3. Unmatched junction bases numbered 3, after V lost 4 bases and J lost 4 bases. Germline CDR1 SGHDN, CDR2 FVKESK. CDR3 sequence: CASSPGQGGNTIYF. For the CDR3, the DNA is TGTGCCAGCAGCCCTGGACAGGGAGGAAACACCATATATTTT.

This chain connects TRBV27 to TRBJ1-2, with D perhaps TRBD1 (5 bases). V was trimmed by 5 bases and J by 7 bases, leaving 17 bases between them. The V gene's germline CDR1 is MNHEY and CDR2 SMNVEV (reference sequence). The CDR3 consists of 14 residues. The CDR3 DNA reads TGTGCCAGCAGTCAATTAGGGGTCTCTGGTGGCTACACCTTC. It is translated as CASSQLGVSGGYTF.

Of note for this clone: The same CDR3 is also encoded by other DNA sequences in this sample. The CDR3 here is CASSLVLAGGYEQYF. The CDR3 DNA reads TGCGCCAGCAGCTTGGTACTAGCGGGAGGCTACGAGCAGTACTTC. The chain carries TRBV5-1 and TRBJ2-7, with TRBD2 matching 12 bases. Looked up from germline, CDR1 is SGHRS and CDR2 is YFSETQ. V gave up 0 bases and J gave up 3 bases; unmatched junction bases: 1. The length of the CDR3 is 15 residues.

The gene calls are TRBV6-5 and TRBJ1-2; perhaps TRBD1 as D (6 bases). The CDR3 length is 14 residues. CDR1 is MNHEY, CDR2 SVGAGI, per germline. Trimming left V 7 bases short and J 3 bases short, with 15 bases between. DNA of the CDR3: TGTGCCAGCACCTTAACTCGGACAGACTATGGCTACACCTTC. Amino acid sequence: CASTLTRTDYGYTF.

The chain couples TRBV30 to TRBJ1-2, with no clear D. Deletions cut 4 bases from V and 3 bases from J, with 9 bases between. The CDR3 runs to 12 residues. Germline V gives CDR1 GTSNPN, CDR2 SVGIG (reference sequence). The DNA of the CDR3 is TGTGCCTGGAAACCTAGGCACTATGGCTACACCTTC. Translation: CAWKPRHYGYTF.

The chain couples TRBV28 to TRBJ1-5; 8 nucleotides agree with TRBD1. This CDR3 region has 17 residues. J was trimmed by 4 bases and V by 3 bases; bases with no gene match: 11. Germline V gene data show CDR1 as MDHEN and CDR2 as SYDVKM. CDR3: CASSLVIPGQENQPQHF. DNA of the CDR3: TGTGCCAGCAGTTTGGTAATCCCGGGACAGGAAAATCAGCCCCAGCATTTT.

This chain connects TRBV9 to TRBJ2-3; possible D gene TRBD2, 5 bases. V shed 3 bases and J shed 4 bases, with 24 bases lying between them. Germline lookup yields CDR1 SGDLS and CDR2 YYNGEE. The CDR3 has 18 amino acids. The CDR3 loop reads CASSARSNIGLIPDTQYF. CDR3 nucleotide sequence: TGTGCCAGCAGCGCCCGTAGCAATATTGGACTGATCCCAGATACGCAGTATTTT.

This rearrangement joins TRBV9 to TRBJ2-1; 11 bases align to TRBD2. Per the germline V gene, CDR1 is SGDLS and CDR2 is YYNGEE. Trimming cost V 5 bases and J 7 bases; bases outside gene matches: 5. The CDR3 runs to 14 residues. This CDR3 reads CASSSGGVGNEQFF. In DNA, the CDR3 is TGTGCCAGCAGTAGCGGGGGGGTTGGGAATGAGCAGTTCTTC.

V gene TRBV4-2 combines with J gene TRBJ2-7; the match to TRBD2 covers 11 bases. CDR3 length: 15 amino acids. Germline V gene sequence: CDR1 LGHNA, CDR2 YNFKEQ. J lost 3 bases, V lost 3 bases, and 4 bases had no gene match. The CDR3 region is CASSQVTSGSYEQYF. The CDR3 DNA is TGTGCCAGCAGCCAGGTAACTAGCGGGAGCTACGAGCAGTACTTC.

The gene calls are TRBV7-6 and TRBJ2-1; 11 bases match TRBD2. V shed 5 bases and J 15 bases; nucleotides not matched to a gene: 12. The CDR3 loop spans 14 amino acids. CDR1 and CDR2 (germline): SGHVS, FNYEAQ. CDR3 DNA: TGTGCCAGCAGCCCCGACCTTTTAGCGGGGGGGCCGTTCTTC. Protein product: CASSPDLLAGGPFF.